What follows are 28 T cell receptor beta chains derived from one specimen sequenced in a study of OX40 agonist ivuxolimab in advanced cancers. Measured with immunoSEQ multiplex PCR; TCRdb has only the in-frame clones, and not every one. The table lists fewer than 55,000 clones, roughly 84% of them singletons. The sample here was CD4+ or CD8+ T cells sorted from blood, taken in a trial of the OX40 agonist ivuxolimab. The source of these receptors is an adult with an advanced solid tumor such as melanoma, head and neck, liver or kidney cancer.

The rearrangement links TRBV19 to TRBJ2-7; 13 bases line up with TRBD2. Trimming at V came to 6 bases and at J to 2 bases, leaving 1 base not matched to a gene. Germline V gene lookup returns CDR1 LNHDA and CDR2 SQIVND (reference sequence). This CDR3 comprises 14 residues. CDR3 region: CASRGLAGTYEQYF. CDR3 in DNA: TGTGCCAGTAGGGGACTAGCGGGAACCTACGAGCAGTACTTC.

The chain uses TRBV9 and TRBJ1-5; the D gene is possibly TRBD1 (6 bases). V lost 4 bases, J lost 6 bases, and 14 bases lay in between. This CDR3 contains 14 residues. Germline CDR1 reads SGDLS; CDR2 reads YYNGEE. The CDR3 coding sequence is TGTGCCAGCAGCATTTCGACAGGTCCTCAGCCCCAGCATTTT. It is translated as CASSISTGPQPQHF.

This clone turned up a few times. V and J are TRBV6-6 and TRBJ1-1, with TRBD1 matching over 9 bases. This CDR3 region has 16 residues. V was pared by 6 bases and J by 0 bases, with 8 bases of the junction left unmatched. The germline CDR1 and CDR2 sequences are MNHNY and SVGAGI (reference sequence). As DNA, the CDR3 is TGTGCCAGCAGCCCTGGACAGGGGAAGATGAACACTGAAGCTTTCTTT. It specifies CASSPGQGKMNTEAFF.

The chain links TRBV25-1 to TRBJ1-6; the D gene is possibly TRBD1 (5 bases). Trimming cost V 3 bases and J 8 bases, with 11 bases left between them. Germline V CDR1 and CDR2: MGHDK, SYGVNS. The CDR3 runs 14 residues. The CDR3 loop is CASSDVRGYSPLHF. The CDR3 bases are TGTGCCAGCAGTGACGTCCGGGGGTATTCACCCCTCCACTTT.

This chain joins TRBV5-6 and TRBJ1-1; no clear D gene. CDR1 and CDR2 from the germline V gene are SGHDT and YYEEEE. V was cut by 1 base and J by 0 bases, with 10 bases left in between. The CDR3 consists of 15 residues. The CDR3 loop is CASSLTNSLNTEAFF. CDR3 bases: TGTGCCAGCAGCTTGACAAACTCCTTGAACACTGAAGCTTTCTTT.

The V and J genes are TRBV5-1 and TRBJ2-4; D possibly corresponds to TRBD2 (7 bases). Trimming pared 4 bases from V and 9 bases from J, leaving 20 bases between. Germline V gene data show CDR1 as SGHRS and CDR2 as YFSETQ. The CDR3 has 15 amino acids. This chain's CDR3 is CASSPGGPTAGIQYF. In DNA form, the CDR3 reads TGCGCCAGCAGCCCGGGGGGCCCCACGGCGGGCATTCAGTACTTC.

This clone was seen just once. The chain has TRBV7-6 and TRBJ2-5, with 7 bases that match TRBD1. V lost 5 bases and J lost 2; bases outside the gene matches: 14. The CDR3 consists of 17 residues. Germline V CDR1 and CDR2: SGHVS, FNYEAQ. CDR3: CASSRNARDSYQETQYF. CDR3 coding DNA: TGTGCCAGCAGCCGGAACGCTCGGGACAGCTATCAAGAGACCCAGTACTTC.

This clone appeared a few times. The rearrangement joins TRBV2 to TRBJ2-7; D remains ambiguous. Germline-derived CDR1 and CDR2 are SNHLY and FYNNEI. V shed 4 bases and J shed 0 bases, with 10 bases lying between them. The CDR3 has 14 residues. CDR3 amino acids: CASSGNDASYEQYF. The CDR3 DNA follows: TGTGCCAGCAGTGGTAATGATGCCTCCTACGAGCAGTACTTC. The variable domain in full, completed from reference TRBV2 and TRBJ2-7, reads EPEVTQTPSHQVTQMGQEVILRCVPISNHLYFYWYRQILGQKVEFLVSFYNNEISEKSEIFDDQFSVERPDGSNFTLKIRSTKLEDSAMYFCASSGNDASYEQYFGPGTRLTVT.

The chain links TRBV7-2 to TRBJ2-5; 11 positions match TRBD1. Germline V lookup: CDR1 SGHTA, CDR2 FQGNSA. Trimming took 6 bases from V and 5 from J; bases not matched to a gene: 2. There are 13 residues in the CDR3. CDR3: CASSRDRGETQYF. CDR3 DNA sequence: TGTGCCAGCAGTCGGGACAGGGGGGAGACCCAGTACTTC.

This clone occurred once. The chain combines TRBV1 with TRBJ2-7; no check of the table's D call, TRBD2, against the DNA was made. TRBV1 represents a pseudogene. The CDR3 runs to 17 residues. CDR3 sequence reads: CTSSQDLGRGGTYEQYV. The DNA for the CDR3 is TGCACCAGCAGCCAGGACCTGGGGCGGGGGGGAACCTACGAGCAGTACGTC.

This clone has only a few counts. The chain recombines TRBV19 with TRBJ1-3; weak D call: TRBD1 (6 bases). CDR1 LNHDA and CDR2 SQIVND come from the germline V gene (reference sequence). Trimming took off 6 bases at V and 0 bases at J, with 9 bases between the two ends. The CDR3 consists of 14 residues. The CDR3 reads CASSDRSSGNTIYF. The CDR3 nucleotides read TGTGCCAGTAGCGACAGGAGCTCTGGAAACACCATATATTTT.

This chain joins TRBV6-1 and TRBJ2-1; 8 bases fit TRBD1. This CDR3 contains 17 residues. Trimming removed 3 bases from V and 7 bases from J; junction bases left unmatched: 14. CDR1 MNHNS and CDR2 SASEGT come from the germline V gene. The CDR3 DNA follows: TGTGCCAGCAGTGAGTTCCCTTCCCGGACAGGGCCTAATGAGCAGTTCTTC. Translated, it gives CASSEFPSRTGPNEQFF.

This chain connects TRBV15 to TRBJ1-2, with 7 nucleotides matching TRBD1. Trimming cost V 3 bases and J 8 bases; bases outside gene matches: 18. The CDR3 sequence is 17 residues long. The germline V gene encodes CDR1 LNHNV and CDR2 YYDKDF (reference sequence). The CDR3 DNA follows: TGTGCCACCAGCAGGGACCAGACAGGGTTTAGCGGGTACGGCTACACCTTC. This codes for CATSRDQTGFSGYGYTF.

A word on this clone: An end of the junction does not agree with germline; a read error may underlie this. The chain links TRBV20-1 to TRBJ2-3; D uncertain. The CDR3 extends over 11 amino acids. Germline V lookup: CDR1 DFQATT, CDR2 SNEGSKA (reference sequence). CDR3 amino acids: CSARDGDTQYF. The CDR3 region has the DNA TGCAGTGCTCGAGATGGAGATACGCAGTATTTT.

In the case of this clone: At one of its ends the junction is not consistent with the germline gene, which may arise from a read error. The chain uses TRBV14 and TRBJ2-7; 8 bases agree with TRBD2. Germline V gives CDR1 SGHDN, CDR2 FVKESK. The CDR3 totals 16 residues. The CDR3 DNA sequence: TGTGTCAGCAGTCAAACGGAGACTAGCGCCGCCTACGAGCAGTACTTC. Its protein product is CVSSQTETSAAYEQYF.

The chain combines TRBV4-1 with TRBJ2-2; 15 bases line up with TRBD2. Germline values: CDR1 MGHRA, CDR2 YSYEKL. This CDR3 has 16 amino acids. Trimming at V came to 0 bases and at J to 10 bases, leaving 3 bases not matched to a gene. The CDR3 DNA reads TGCGCCAGCAGCCAAGAGGGACTAGCGGGAGGTGAGGAGCTGTTTTTT. It encodes CASSQEGLAGGEELFF.

This chain joins TRBV6-1 and TRBJ2-1; maybe TRBD1 (7 bases). The CDR3 extends over 14 amino acids. The V end was cut by 10 bases, the J end by 1 base, with 14 bases between. Germline V lookup: CDR1 MNHNS, CDR2 SASEGT. DNA of the CDR3: TGTGCCACCCAGGGGGGCCGGTCCTACAATGAGCAGTTCTTC. It specifies CATQGGRSYNEQFF.

The J gene is TRBJ1-5, the V gene TRBV5-6; D is uncertain. The germline CDR1 and CDR2 sequences are SGHDT and YYEEEE. V lost 3 bases and J lost 11, with 12 bases in between. This CDR3 is 12 amino acids long. Here the CDR3 reads CASSSRTSAQHF. The DNA of the CDR3 is TGTGCCAGCAGCTCCAGAACATCGGCCCAGCATTTT. Drawing the rest from reference TRBV5-6 and TRBJ1-5, the complete variable domain is DAGVTQSPTHLIKTRGQQVTLRCSPKSGHDTVSWYQQALGQGPQFIFQYYEEEERQRGNFPDRFSGHQFPNYSSELNVNALLLGDSALYLCASSSRTSAQHFGDGTRLSIL.

V usage is TRBV6-5 and J usage is TRBJ2-7; 11 nucleotides match TRBD1. V gave up 3 bases and J gave up 3 bases; unmatched junction bases: 4. Germline-derived CDR1 and CDR2 are MNHEY and SVGAGI. This CDR3 is 15 amino acids long. The CDR3 region is CASSYHGTGGYEQYF. CDR3 DNA: TGTGCCAGCAGTTATCATGGGACAGGGGGCTACGAGCAGTACTTC.

This chain joins TRBV30 and TRBJ2-1; 9 bases fit TRBD2. V trimming: 3 bases; J trimming: 12 bases; junction bases outside the gene matches: 15. CDR3 length: 15 amino acids. Germline V lookup: CDR1 GTSNPN, CDR2 SVGIG (reference sequence). CDR3 nucleotides: TGTGCCTGGAGCCGTCCGCGGGGGGGCCTCAGATGGCAGTTCTTC. Translation gives CAWSRPRGGLRWQFF.

Only a few counts were recorded for this clone. The chain combines TRBV29-1 with TRBJ1-1; D possibly corresponds to TRBD1 (5 bases). Germline CDR1 and CDR2: SQVTM and ANQGSEA. Trimming removed 7 bases from V and 5 bases from J, with 14 bases in between. CDR3 length equals 12 residues. CDR3 loop: CSAGDAETEAFF. In nucleotides, the CDR3 is TGCAGCGCCGGGGACGCGGAGACTGAAGCTTTCTTT. Supplemented by reference TRBV29-1 and TRBJ1-1, the full variable domain reads SAVISQKPSRDICQRGTSLTIQCQVDSQVTMMFWYRQQPGQSLTLIATANQGSEATYESGFVIDKFPISRPNLTFSTLTVSNMSPEDSSIYLCSAGDAETEAFFGQGTRLTVV.

The chain combines TRBV4-1 with TRBJ1-4, with TRBD1 as a possible D gene (6 bases). The germline V gene encodes CDR1 MGHRA and CDR2 YSYEKL. With 4 bases removed from V and 0 bases from J, the gap between germline ends came to 18 bases. This CDR3 is built from 18 residues. The CDR3 DNA reads as TGCGCCAGCAGCCCTGTGAGTGAGGGGGGGCCAACTAATGAAAAACTGTTTTTT. This gives the protein CASSPVSEGGPTNEKLFF.

V gene TRBV5-1 combines with J gene TRBJ2-5, with a weak D call TRBD2 (6 bases). Germline CDR1 reads SGHRS; CDR2 reads YFSETQ. V was shortened by 0 bases and J by 4 bases, with 13 bases between the two germline ends. The CDR3 totals 15 residues. Written as DNA, the CDR3 is TGCGCCAGCAGCTTGGGTCCGGGAGAGGCAGAGACCCAGTACTTC. Amino acid sequence: CASSLGPGEAETQYF.

The rearrangement joins TRBV6-5 to TRBJ2-2, with 11 bases fitting TRBD1. CDR3 size: 15 residues. Germline V gene sequence: CDR1 MNHEY, CDR2 SVGAGI. Trimming took 6 bases from V and 5 from J; bases not matched to a gene: 5. CDR3 loop: CASSKGTGGTGELFF. The DNA of the CDR3 is TGTGCCAGCAGCAAAGGGACAGGGGGAACCGGGGAGCTGTTTTTT.

The V call is TRBV4-2, the J call TRBJ1-1; D uncertain. V was shortened by 0 bases and J by 3 bases, with 14 bases between the two germline ends. CDR1 is LGHNA, CDR2 YNFKEQ, per germline. This CDR3 contains 16 residues. CDR3 nucleotide sequence: TGTGCCAGCAGCCAAGATTTGGGCGGCACCTACACTGAAGCTTTCTTT. Amino acid sequence: CASSQDLGGTYTEAFF.

The chain recombines TRBV7-2 with TRBJ2-3, with D perhaps TRBD1 (6 bases). CDR3 length: 16 residues. V was clipped by 3 bases and J by 2 bases, with 15 bases between them. Germline-derived CDR1 and CDR2 are SGHTA and FQGNSA. The CDR3 protein is CASSFRPAGVTDTQYF. The DNA for the CDR3 is TGTGCCAGCAGCTTCCGGCCGGCAGGGGTCACAGATACGCAGTATTTT.

V is TRBV7-8 and J is TRBJ2-7; 9 nucleotides match TRBD2. V trimming: 4 bases; J trimming: 2 bases; junction bases outside the gene matches: 9. The germline CDR1 and CDR2 sequences are SGHVS and FQNEAQ. This CDR3 contains 16 residues. The chain's CDR3 is CASSSKKAGGTYEQYV. As DNA, the CDR3 is TGTGCCAGCAGCTCAAAGAAAGCGGGGGGCACCTACGAGCAGTACGTC.

The chain is built from TRBV29-1 and TRBJ1-2, with 9 bases aligning to TRBD1. The V gene's germline CDR1 is SQVTM and CDR2 ANQGSEA. The V and J ends lost 6 bases and 3 bases, in that order; junction bases with no gene match: 5. The CDR3 consists of 13 residues. In DNA, the CDR3 is TGCAGCGTCGATGACAGGGGGGACTATGGCTACACCTTC. Its protein is CSVDDRGDYGYTF.